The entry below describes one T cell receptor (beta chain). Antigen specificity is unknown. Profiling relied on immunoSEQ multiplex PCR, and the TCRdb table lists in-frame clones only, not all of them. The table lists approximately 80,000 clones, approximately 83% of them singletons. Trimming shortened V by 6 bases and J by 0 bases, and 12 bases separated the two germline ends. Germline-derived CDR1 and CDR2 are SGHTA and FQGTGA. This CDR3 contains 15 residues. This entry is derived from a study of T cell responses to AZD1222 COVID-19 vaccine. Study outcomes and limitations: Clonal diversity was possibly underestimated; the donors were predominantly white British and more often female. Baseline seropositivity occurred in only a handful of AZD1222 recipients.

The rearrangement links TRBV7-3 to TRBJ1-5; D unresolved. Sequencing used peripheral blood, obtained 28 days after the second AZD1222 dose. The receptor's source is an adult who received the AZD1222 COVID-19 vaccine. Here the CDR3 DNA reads TGTGCCAGCAGTTCTCCAAGCTATAGCAATCAGCCCCAGCATTTT. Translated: CASSSPSYSNQPQHF. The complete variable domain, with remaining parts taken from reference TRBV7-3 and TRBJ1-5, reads GAGVSQTPSNKVTEKGKYVELRCDPISGHTALYWYRQSLGQGPEFLIYFQGTGAADDSGLPNDRFFAVRPEGSVSTLKIQRTERGDSAVYLCASSSPSYSNQPQHFGDGTRLSIL.